This entry is about one T cell receptor (beta chain). There is no known antigen for this receptor. No base qualities exist here, and no much larger clone lies one base off it. Library prep was done by the immunoSEQ multiplex PCR assay. For the multiplex PCR, a mixture combining 60 forward primers for TCR Vbeta segments and 13 reverse primers for TCR Jbeta segments was used. The CDR3 region of rearranged TCR beta genes was amplified from genomic DNA by a multiplex PCR assay. On the Illumina HiSeq System, the amplified TCR beta libraries were sequenced as 87-base-pair reads. Per the source publication's procedure: A later analysis tallied 80 million to 95 million unique TCR beta chains across the 700 or so repertoires, and some 10 million of those chains were shared by two or more donors. Raw reads were error-corrected and collapsed into unique sequences by a nearest-neighbor algorithm in which closely related sequences were merged to remove PCR and sequencing errors. Alignment of CDR3 sequences to IMGT reference sequences was used to assign V, D and J gene segments. For a sequence to be retained, a match of at least six nucleotides to both a V gene segment and a J gene segment was required. Rearrangements were called productive when the CDR3 lacked stop codons and stayed in frame with V and J; all others were non-productive. Following IMGT convention, CDR3 was defined as the stretch from the second conserved V-encoded cysteine to the conserved J-encoded phenylalanine. In an earlier analysis of around 570 of the donors, sequences lacking an unambiguous match to a single V gene segment were excluded. An earlier analysis of a few hundred of the donors called V segments functional above 56.7% productive rearrangements and segregating when the between-donor standard deviation exceeded 5%. A statistical classification framework was built to diagnose cytomegalovirus status from the catalog of TCR beta chain sequences. A later analysis assigned V and J genes by comparing TCR nucleotide sequences with IMGT/GENE-DB human TR gene sequences. The TCRdist pipeline was used in a later analysis to assign CDR3 sequences and most-parsimonious VDJ recombination scenarios. A later analysis defined each TCR beta chain by its CDR3 amino acid sequence plus V-gene family, and excluded reads lacking a unique V-gene family. To address suspected cross-contamination and a sequencing artifact, a later analysis removed a few hundred highly shared, low-generation-probability nucleotide sequences. In a later analysis, a clonal expansion index was calculated for each public chain from normalized within-repertoire ranks of inferred template counts. In a later analysis, generation probabilities were computed using a VDJ recombination model fitted to out-of-frame rearrangements, and the results were checked against IGoR. In a later analysis, hypergeometric tests were used to score TCR-TCR, TCR-HLA and TCR-CMV co-occurrence, with a repertoire-size bias correction applied to TCR pairs. False discovery rates were estimated in a later analysis by permuting HLA or CMV assignments 20 times. In a later analysis, co-occurring TCRs were grouped using DBSCAN, and TCRdist sequence similarity was added for clustering within HLA-allele-positive subsets. Co-occurrence clustering excluded repertoires with fewer than 30,000 or more than 120,000 public chains, plus five with anomalous nucleotide sharing. TCRdb limited this immuneACCESS table to in-frame rearrangements with V and J called. A share of clones is missing; checked studies link under half to unresolved V genes, and the rest is unexplained. For V, J and clone size, that table is used; D and trimming come from the DNA. The sample table records about 110,000 clones; roughly three quarters of these occur just once. 6.2% of the sample goes to the ten largest clones.

The sample originates from a study of cytomegalovirus exposure and HLA in healthy donors (dated by TCRdb to 2016 to 2017). General notes on the study: An earlier analysis of approximately 550 of the donors reported 276 Gb of sequence data and around 110 million unique TCR beta sequences from about 179 million T cells. A later analysis re-analyzed previously published TCR beta repertoires from 666 donors and added high-resolution HLA genotyping to study TCR occurrence patterns. The T cell repertoires of roughly 660 subjects were profiled by immunosequencing and related to cytomegalovirus serostatus. About five DR-DQ haplotypes were treated as single units for association and clustering because of strong linkage in the cohort. An early release covering roughly 640 HLA-typed donors comprised 250 to 350 gigabases of sequencing data and about 90 million unique TCR sequences. Across some 400 genotyped donors of the cohort, an average of approximately 200,000 unique TCR beta nucleotide sequences per donor were sequenced, and about a sixth of those sequences were non-productive. Among the approximately 400 genotyped donors, around 81% belonged to the genetic ancestry cluster associated with self-reported Caucasian donors. Donor age, sex, ethnicity and CMV serostatus were compiled alongside the repertoire data. The aim of the study was to test whether cataloging public T cell receptors could identify signatures of past pathogen exposure. Rather than using new phenotypic data, the later analysis identified candidate immune exposures from TCR beta sequences and from how often those sequences occurred across donors. Every repertoire in the discovery cohort had been generated on one and the same sequencing platform. A later genetic analysis used genome-wide SNP genotypes for about three fifths of the roughly 700 donors, treating that subset as a discovery cohort. An earlier analysis of 500 to 750 of the donors applied high-throughput TCR beta sequencing to assess whether each TCR beta V gene segment acted as functional or pseudogenic. The number of donors typed differed by locus, with about 629-630 for A, B, C, DRB1 and DQB1, around 500 for DQA1, 600 to 610 for DPA1, and over 400 for DPB1. To predict cytomegalovirus infection status, the study brought together high-throughput TCR immunosequencing, statistical association of individual TCRs with disease status, and machine learning. HLA typing included class I and class II loci at four-digit resolution. Along with the roughly 610-subject first cohort, a separate validation cohort of roughly 110 different subjects was used.

The cysteine opens and the phenylalanine closes a CDR3 of 16 amino acids. The retained sequence is limited to the CDR3, 48 bases, with the frame set at the first base. From a lookup of the germline V gene, CDR1 and CDR2 are SGHVS and FNYEAQ. The V and J ends are trimmed by 5 bases and 0 bases, leaving 15 bases between them. The cohort comprised some 730 healthy bone marrow donors. All cohort members were sampled while nominally healthy, although unrecorded immune exposures were likely present. The donor was CMV seropositive and belonged to the group of 250 to 300 seropositive cohort members. A peripheral blood sample was collected from each donor, and TCR beta sequencing was performed on peripheral blood mononuclear cells. Genomic DNA was extracted from the blood cell samples with the Qiagen DNeasy Blood Extraction Kit. General study outcomes and caveats: A later analysis found that TCR association rates varied across HLA loci, with DRB1 alleles showing the most associated TCRs and HLA-C alleles the fewest. A later genetic analysis reported fewer N-insertions in productive TCRs among donors in an Asian-associated ancestry cluster than the roughly 700-donor mean. According to a later analysis, parvovirus B19, influenza, CMV and Epstein-Barr virus appeared linked to several top co-occurrence clusters. Roughly 17 rarely observed V segments, including chromosome 9 orphons, were excluded from the earlier analysis of about 500 of the donors because counts were too low. A further reported finding was that TCR beta sequences accurately predicted the HLA-A and HLA-B alleles for most subjects in the first cohort. Specific HLA alleles were associated with roughly 16,000 TCR beta sequences at a false discovery rate of 0.05 in a later analysis. In both the original and validation cohorts, the classifier was reported to diagnose cytomegalovirus status with high specificity and sensitivity. The 87-base-pair reads could not distinguish some IMGT-functional V segments, including TRBV6-2 and TRBV6-3, so those segments were excluded. A group of highly shared sequence variants was considered likely to be a technical artifact of the sequencing pipeline. Assigning TCR associations to individual alleles was difficult when HLA alleles, especially DR and DQ, strongly co-occurred. Across donors, most TCR sequences were observed very rarely, whereas some public TCRs were present in many individuals. In the study, roughly 160 TCR beta chains were listed as associated with cytomegalovirus. Immune exposure information for the cohort was limited to CMV serostatus. Because some donors lacked HLA typing at each locus, the association tests relied only on the typed subset. In an earlier analysis of more than 500 of the donors, most TCR beta V segments appeared in productive rearrangements about 87% or about 30% of the time, broadly matching IMGT annotations. Correlated functional status among segregating V segments might be attributable to linkage disequilibrium, but an unknown experimental factor could not be ruled out. The presence/absence analyses assumed that sequencing depth was roughly uniform across donors, and that assumption may not be true. A later genetic analysis associated a missense DCLRE1C variant with V-gene and J-gene trimming of TCR beta chains, and an independent cohort replicated the association. The authors suggested that the approach could potentially be generalized to other disease states and immunological phenotypes. In vitro tests confirmed that three of the cytomegalovirus-associated TCR beta chains recognize cytomegalovirus antigens. In this cohort, only TCR beta chains were sequenced, and detectable features were limited by the absence of alpha or paired-chain data. In a later analysis, HLA-associated TCR beta chains showed more clonal expansion and lower generation probabilities than non-associated chains that were equally common. Most CMV-associated TCR beta chains appeared to be HLA-restricted in a later analysis, and the HLA associations seemed to be driven largely by CMV exposure.

This clonotype originated in a man aged 25 to 40 in good health and CMV-seropositive. The sequencing sample was made of PBMCs. The sequence joins TRBV7-6 to TRBJ2-3; matching of 5 bases hints at TRBD2 as the D gene. The CDR3 protein is CASSPTGYFSTDTQYF. DNA sequence: TGTGCCAGCAGCCCTACGGGGTATTTCAGCACAGATACGCAGTATTTT.